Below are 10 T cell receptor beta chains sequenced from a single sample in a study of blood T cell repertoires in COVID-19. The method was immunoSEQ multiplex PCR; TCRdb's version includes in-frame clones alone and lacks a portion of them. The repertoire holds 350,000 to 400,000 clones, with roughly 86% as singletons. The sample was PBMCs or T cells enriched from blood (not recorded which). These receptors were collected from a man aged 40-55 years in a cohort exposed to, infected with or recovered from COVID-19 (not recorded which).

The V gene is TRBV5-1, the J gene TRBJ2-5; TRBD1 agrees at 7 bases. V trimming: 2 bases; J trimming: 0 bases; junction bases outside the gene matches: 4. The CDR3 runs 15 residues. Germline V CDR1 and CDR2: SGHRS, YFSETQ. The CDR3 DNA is TGCGCCAGCAGCTTACTGGGGACAGACCAAGAGACCCAGTACTTC. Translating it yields CASSLLGTDQETQYF.

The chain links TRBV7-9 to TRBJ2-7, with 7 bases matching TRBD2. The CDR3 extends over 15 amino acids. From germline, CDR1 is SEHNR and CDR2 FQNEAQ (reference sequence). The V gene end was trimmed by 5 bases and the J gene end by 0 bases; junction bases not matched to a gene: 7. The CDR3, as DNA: TGTGCCAGCAGCCTAGGGAGGGGCCGCTCCTACGAGCAGTACTTC. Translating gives CASSLGRGRSYEQYF.

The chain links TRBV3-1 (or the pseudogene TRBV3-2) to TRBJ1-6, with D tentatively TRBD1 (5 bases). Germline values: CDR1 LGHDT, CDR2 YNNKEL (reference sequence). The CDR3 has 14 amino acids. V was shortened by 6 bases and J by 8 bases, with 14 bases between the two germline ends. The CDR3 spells CASSPTGGYSPLHF. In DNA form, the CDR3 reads TGTGCCAGCAGTCCGACGGGGGGGTATTCACCCCTCCACTTT.

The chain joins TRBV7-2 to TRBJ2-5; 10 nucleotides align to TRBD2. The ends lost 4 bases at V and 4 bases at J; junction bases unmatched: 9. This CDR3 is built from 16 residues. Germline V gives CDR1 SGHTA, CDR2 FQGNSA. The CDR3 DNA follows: TGTGCCAGCAGCTCCAAGCGGGAGGGCCGGGGAGAGACCCAGTACTTC. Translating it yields CASSSKREGRGETQYF.

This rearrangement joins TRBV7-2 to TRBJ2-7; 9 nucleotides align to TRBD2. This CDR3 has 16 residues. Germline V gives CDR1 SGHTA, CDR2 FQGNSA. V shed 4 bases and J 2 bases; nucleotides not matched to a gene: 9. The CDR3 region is CASSSDYASGTYEQYF. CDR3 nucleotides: TGTGCCAGCAGCTCAGATTATGCTAGCGGGACCTACGAGCAGTACTTC.

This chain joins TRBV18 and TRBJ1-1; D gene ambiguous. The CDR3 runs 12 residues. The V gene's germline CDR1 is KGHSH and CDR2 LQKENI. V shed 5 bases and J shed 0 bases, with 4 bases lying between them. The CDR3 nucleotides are TGTGCCAGCTCAACAATGAACACTGAAGCTTTCTTT. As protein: CASSTMNTEAFF. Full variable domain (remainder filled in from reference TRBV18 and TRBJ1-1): NAGVMQNPRHLVRRRGQEARLRCSPMKGHSHVYWYRQLPEEGLKFMVYLQKENIIDESGMPKERFSAEFPKEGPSILRIQQVVRGDSAAYFCASSTMNTEAFFGQGTRLTVV.

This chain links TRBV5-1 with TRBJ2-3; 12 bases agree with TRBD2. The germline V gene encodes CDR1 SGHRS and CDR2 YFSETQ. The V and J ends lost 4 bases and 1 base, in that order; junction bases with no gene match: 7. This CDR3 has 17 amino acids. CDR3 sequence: CASSLRLAGGGTDTQYF. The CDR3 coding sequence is TGCGCCAGCAGCCTCCGGCTAGCGGGAGGGGGCACAGATACGCAGTATTTT.

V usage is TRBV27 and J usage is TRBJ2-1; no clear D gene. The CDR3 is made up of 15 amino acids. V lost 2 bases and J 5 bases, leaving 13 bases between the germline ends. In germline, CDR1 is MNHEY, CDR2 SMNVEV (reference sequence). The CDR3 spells CASSLRLSPHNEQFF. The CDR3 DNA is TGTGCCAGCAGTTTACGCCTAAGTCCTCACAATGAGCAGTTCTTC.

The CDR3 loop reads CASSDSRQGDTQYF. The CDR3 nucleotides read TGTGCCAGCAGCGATTCGCGGCAGGGAGATACGCAGTATTTT. The chain employs TRBV11-2 and TRBJ2-3; D may be TRBD1 (5 bases). The CDR3 spans 14 residues. The germline CDR1 and CDR2 sequences are SGHAT and FQNNGV. Deletions cut 5 bases from V and 5 bases from J, with 14 bases between. The variable domain in full, completed from reference TRBV11-2 and TRBJ2-3, reads EAGVAQSPRYKIIEKRQSVAFWCNPISGHATLYWYQQILGQGPKLLIQFQNNGVVDDSQLPKDRFSAERLKGVDSTLKIQPAKLEDSAVYLCASSDSRQGDTQYFGPGTRLTVL.

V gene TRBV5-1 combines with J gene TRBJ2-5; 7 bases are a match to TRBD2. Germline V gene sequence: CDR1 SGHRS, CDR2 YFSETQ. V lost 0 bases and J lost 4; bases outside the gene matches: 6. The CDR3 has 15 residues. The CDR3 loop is CASSLDLGEGETQYF. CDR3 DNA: TGCGCCAGCAGCTTGGATCTGGGGGAGGGAGAGACCCAGTACTTC.